The 11 T cell receptor beta chains presented below share a single source sample, sequenced in a study of blood T cell repertoires in COVID-19. Libraries were prepared by immunoSEQ multiplex PCR; TCRdb keeps only in-frame clonotypes and omits some of them. Of approximately 240,000 clones in the sample, over 75% were seen once. The sequenced material came from PBMCs or T cells enriched from blood (not recorded which). The receptors were sampled from a woman younger than 35 in a cohort exposed to, infected with or recovered from COVID-19 (not recorded which).

The V gene is TRBV9, the J gene TRBJ2-1; no definite D call. The CDR3 is made up of 15 amino acids. Germline lookup yields CDR1 SGDLS and CDR2 YYNGEE. Trimming stripped 0 bases from V and 5 bases from J, with 12 bases between. The CDR3 sequence is CASSVDPANHNEQFF. The CDR3 region has the DNA TGTGCCAGCAGCGTAGATCCTGCGAACCACAATGAGCAGTTCTTC.

This sequence joins TRBV7-9 and TRBJ2-3; the D is unclear. V was pared by 5 bases and J by 0 bases, with 3 bases between. The CDR3 loop spans 12 amino acids. Germline CDR1 and CDR2: SEHNR and FQNEAQ (reference sequence). In DNA form, the CDR3 reads TGTGCCAGCAGCCCTAGCACAGATACGCAGTATTTT. Encoded protein: CASSPSTDTQYF.

J is TRBJ2-1 and V is TRBV24-1; D perhaps matches TRBD1 (5 bases). V lost 1 base to trimming and J lost 4 bases, with 10 bases between them. The CDR3 spans 15 residues. Germline V lookup: CDR1 KGHDR, CDR2 SFDVKD. The CDR3 sequence is CATSDLRGGYNEQFF. DNA of the CDR3: TGTGCCACCAGTGATTTAAGGGGTGGATACAATGAGCAGTTCTTC.

CDR3 amino acids: CAWSSDRDNQPQHF. The CDR3 DNA reads as TGTGCCTGGAGTTCTGACAGGGATAATCAGCCCCAGCATTTT. V gene TRBV30 combines with J gene TRBJ1-5; 7 bases are shared with TRBD1. The CDR3 loop spans 14 amino acids. CDR1 and CDR2 (germline): GTSNPN, SVGIG (reference sequence). Losses at the gene ends were 2 bases for V and 4 bases for J; bases not matched to a gene: 5.

The chain carries TRBV30 and TRBJ2-1, with 12 bases matching TRBD2. Germline V gene lookup returns CDR1 GTSNPN and CDR2 SVGIG (reference sequence). Trimming at V came to 5 bases and at J to 4 bases, leaving 3 bases not matched to a gene. CDR3 size: 14 residues. CDR3 nucleotides: TGTGCCTGGTCTGGACTAGCGGGGTACAATGAGCAGTTCTTC. It is translated as CAWSGLAGYNEQFF.

This clone was detected once. The chain recombines TRBV7-6 with TRBJ2-1; 10 nucleotides align to TRBD2. J lost 1 base, V lost 5 bases, and 5 bases had no gene match. This CDR3 has 16 amino acids. Germline V CDR1 and CDR2: SGHVS, FNYEAQ. The CDR3 protein is CASSRLAGVSYNEQFF. In nucleotides, the CDR3 is TGTGCCAGCAGCCGTCTAGCGGGAGTGTCCTACAATGAGCAGTTCTTC.

This clone was seen once. The chain links TRBV24-1 to TRBJ2-3; TRBD2 aligns across 10 bases. CDR3 length equals 13 residues. Looked up from germline, CDR1 is KGHDR and CDR2 is SFDVKD. V lost 10 bases to trimming and J lost 1 base; unmatched junction nucleotides: 1. The DNA for the CDR3 is TGTGCCACTGGGACTAGCGGCACAGATACGCAGTATTTT. Its translation: CATGTSGTDTQYF.

The rearrangement joins TRBV5-1 to TRBJ1-2, with 7 bases matching TRBD1. Germline loops: CDR1 SGHRS, CDR2 YFSETQ. Trimming took 1 base from V and 1 from J; bases not matched to a gene: 7. This CDR3 is built from 16 residues. The CDR3 DNA reads TGCGCCAGCAGCTTGACGACAGGGCTGGGTAACTATGGCTACACCTTC. This gives the protein CASSLTTGLGNYGYTF.

The V and J genes are TRBV28 and TRBJ2-5; the match to TRBD1 covers 9 bases. V lost 6 bases, J lost 5 bases, and 7 bases stayed unmatched. The CDR3 length is 14 residues. The germline V gene has CDR1 MDHEN and CDR2 SYDVKM. The CDR3 coding sequence is TGTGCCAGCAGGGTCACAGGGGGCAGTGAGACCCAGTACTTC. Protein sequence: CASRVTGGSETQYF.

The rearrangement joins TRBV24-1 to TRBJ2-1; TRBD2 aligns across 11 bases. The CDR3 extends over 20 amino acids. Germline V lookup: CDR1 KGHDR, CDR2 SFDVKD. Germline trimming cut 2 bases from V and 1 base from J; bases unmatched to any gene: 12. The CDR3 nucleotides are TGTGCCACCAGTGATTGGACGACAGTGACTAGCGGGATATCCTACAATGAGCAGTTCTTC. Its protein product is CATSDWTTVTSGISYNEQFF.

V and J are TRBV29-1 and TRBJ2-3, with 14 bases identical to TRBD2. The length of the CDR3 is 15 residues. Germline V gene data show CDR1 as SQVTM and CDR2 as ANQGSEA. Trimming at V came to 3 bases and at J to 5 bases, leaving 4 bases not matched to a gene. CDR3 protein: CSVETSGRAQDTQYF. CDR3 DNA sequence: TGCAGCGTTGAGACTAGCGGGAGGGCACAAGATACGCAGTATTTT.